The 31 T cell receptor beta chains in this list originate from one sample, sequenced in a study of blood T cells in healthy people across ages. It was with a sample-barcoded 5' primer and a J-beta primer mix that a second PCR of about 7 to 12 cycles was run. TCRdb re-derived calls from the 5' RACE reads in MiXCR, one entry per CDR3 protein. This table has some 700,000 distinct CDR3 sequences, 22% appearing once. The sequenced sample was blood. These receptors were taken from a man between 65 and 80 years old in good health.

This clonotype has only a few counts. The chain links TRBV7-2 to TRBJ2-1, with D possibly being TRBD2 (6 bases). The CDR3 runs to 11 residues. The V gene's germline CDR1 is SGHTA and CDR2 FQGNSA. The V gene lost 8 bases and the J gene lost 7 bases, with 9 bases spanning the gap. The CDR3 bases are TGTGCCAGCCCGGGAGTAAATGAGCAGTTCTTC. It codes for CASPGVNEQFF.

Here the CDR3 DNA reads TGTGCCAGCAGCGGAAACAGGATCGGAGGCTACACCTTC. This codes for CASSGNRIGGYTF. The rearrangement links TRBV9 to TRBJ1-2; a possible D gene is TRBD1 (5 bases). Looked up from germline, CDR1 is SGDLS and CDR2 is YYNGEE. This CDR3 region has 13 residues. Trimming left V 3 bases short and J 8 bases short, with 14 bases between.

CDR3 amino acids: CAIGQGLPRNTIYF. The CDR3 DNA follows: TGTGCCATCGGGCAGGGACTCCCTCGAAACACCATATATTTT. The V call is TRBV10-3, the J call TRBJ1-3; tentatively, D is TRBD1 (5 bases). Trimming removed 8 bases at V and 5 bases at J, with 16 bases between. Per the germline V gene, CDR1 is ENHRY and CDR2 is SYGVKD. The CDR3 covers 14 residues.

This clonotype turned up a few times. This chain connects TRBV12-3 or TRBV12-4 to TRBJ2-3; D possibly corresponds to TRBD2 (7 bases). V was clipped by 0 bases and J by 2 bases, with 15 bases between them. The length of the CDR3 is 17 residues. The DNA for the CDR3 is TGTGCCAGCAGTTTAGCGGTGGGGGGGGGGCCCACAGATACGCAGTATTTT. Its translation is CASSLAVGGGPTDTQYF.

The table lists this clonotype with a few counts. The gene calls are TRBV12-3 or TRBV12-4 and TRBJ1-1; possible D gene TRBD1, 5 bases. The CDR3 loop spans 11 amino acids. V was trimmed by 11 bases and J by 1 base, leaving 8 bases between them. Written as DNA, the CDR3 is TGTGCCGGCGGGGGGAACACTGAAGCTTTCTTT. This translates into CAGGGNTEAFF.

This clonotype came up a few times. The chain uses TRBV7-8 and TRBJ1-2; no definite D call. The germline V and J ends were trimmed by 4 bases and 5 bases, with 20 bases remaining between them. Germline values: CDR1 SGHVS, CDR2 FQNEAQ. This CDR3 contains 16 residues. CDR3 DNA sequence: TGTGCCAGCAGCTCGACCGGCAGGCGACACCTATATGGCTACACCTTC. It yields the protein CASSSTGRRHLYGYTF.

Only a few counts were recorded for this clonotype. The V call is TRBV20-1, the J call TRBJ2-5, with 8 positions matching TRBD2. The CDR3 extends over 15 amino acids. Germline CDR1 and CDR2: DFQATT and SNEGSKA (reference sequence). V was pared by 3 bases and J by 2 bases, with 8 bases of the junction left unmatched. The CDR3 region has the DNA TGCAGTGCTAGCCCAAGACTAGCGCCTCAAGAGACCCAGTACTTC. It yields the protein CSASPRLAPQETQYF.

The CDR3 DNA follows: TGCAGTATTATTAGCGGGAGTATCCCAGATACGCAGTATTTT. Amino acids: CSIISGSIPDTQYF. The chain has TRBV20-1 and TRBJ2-3; 9 nucleotides line up with TRBD2. J lost 4 bases, V lost 8 bases, and 10 bases had no gene match. There are 14 residues in the CDR3. CDR1 is DFQATT and CDR2 is SNEGSKA in the germline V gene (reference sequence).

The chain recombines TRBV21-1 with TRBJ1-5. TRBV21-1 is deemed a pseudogene. The CDR3 contains 12 residues. CDR3 loop: CGSRGNNQPQHF. The CDR3, as DNA: TGTGGGAGCAGGGGTAACAATCAGCCCCAGCATTTT.

This rearrangement joins TRBV5-6 to TRBJ1-2, with D unclear. Trimming removed 0 bases from V and 5 bases from J, with 11 bases in between. The CDR3 is 14 residues long. Germline loops: CDR1 SGHDT, CDR2 YYEEEE. The chain's CDR3 is CASSLGSDRYGYTF. Written as DNA, the CDR3 is TGTGCCAGCAGCTTGGGATCGGATCGGTATGGCTACACCTTC. Drawing the rest from reference TRBV5-6 and TRBJ1-2, the complete variable domain is DAGVTQSPTHLIKTRGQQVTLRCSPKSGHDTVSWYQQALGQGPQFIFQYYEEEERQRGNFPDRFSGHQFPNYSSELNVNALLLGDSALYLCASSLGSDRYGYTFGSGTRLTVV.

The V call is TRBV7-9, the J call TRBJ2-3; 9 bases match TRBD1. CDR1 is SEHNR, CDR2 FQNEAQ, per germline (reference sequence). Trimming cost V 2 bases and J 5 bases; bases outside gene matches: 17. The CDR3 contains 19 residues. The CDR3 DNA is TGTGCCAGCAGCTTACCGAAGGGTTTGAGGACAGGGGTGGAAGATACGCAGTATTTT. Protein sequence: CASSLPKGLRTGVEDTQYF.

This clonotype was observed many times. The chain employs TRBV20-1 and TRBJ2-5; D gene uncertain. The end of the DNA aligns better with TRBJ2-1, so the J call may be wrong. CDR3 size: 12 residues. Germline CDR1 DFQATT, CDR2 SNEGSKA (reference sequence). CDR3 nucleotides: TGCAGTGCTTCACCCCTAGTTTATGAGCAGTTCTTC. It is translated as CSASPLVYEQFF.

A single count supports this clonotype. The chain has TRBV15 and TRBJ2-1; D unresolved. The V and J ends lost 0 bases and 4 bases respectively, with 10 bases between them. Looked up from germline, CDR1 is LNHNV and CDR2 is YYDKDF (reference sequence). The CDR3 extends over 15 amino acids. The CDR3 sequence: CATSRDLVAYNEQFF. DNA of the CDR3: TGTGCCACCAGCAGAGATCTGGTGGCATACAATGAGCAGTTCTTC.

This clonotype occurred a few times. This rearrangement joins TRBV5-6 to TRBJ1-3; D is unresolved. The CDR3 loop spans 15 amino acids. CDR1 and CDR2 (germline): SGHDT, YYEEEE. Trimming left V 0 bases short and J 0 bases short, with 7 bases between. The CDR3 DNA reads as TGTGCCAGCAGCTTGGGTACTCGCTCTGGAAACACCATATATTTT. Translated, it gives CASSLGTRSGNTIYF.

The gene calls are TRBV12-3 or TRBV12-4 and TRBJ1-4, with D possibly being TRBD1 (5 bases). Trimming stripped 3 bases from V and 6 bases from J, with 11 bases between. This CDR3 is 14 amino acids long. Written as DNA, the CDR3 is TGTGCCAGCAGTTTCCGAGGGGCCGATGAAAAACTGTTTTTT. Translating gives CASSFRGADEKLFF.

The chain employs TRBV5-1 and TRBJ1-6; no firm D call. From germline, CDR1 is SGHRS and CDR2 YFSETQ. V lost 3 bases, J lost 6 bases, and 7 bases lay in between. The CDR3 has 13 residues. The CDR3 DNA reads TGCGCCAGCAGCTGGGGTTCTAATTCACCCCTCCACTTT. Translating it yields CASSWGSNSPLHF. Full variable domain (missing parts from reference TRBV5-1 and TRBJ1-6): KAGVTQTPRYLIKTRGQQVTLSCSPISGHRSVSWYQQTPGQGLQFLFEYFSETQRNKGNFPGRFSGRQFSNSRSEMNVSTLELGDSALYLCASSWGSNSPLHFGNGTRLTVT.

The rearrangement joins TRBV18 to TRBJ1-6; 8 nucleotides match TRBD1. The CDR3 has 15 residues. V was clipped by 4 bases and J by 9 bases; unmatched bases: 8. CDR1 is KGHSH, CDR2 LQKENI, per germline. This CDR3 reads CASSLSGQGFSPLHF. CDR3 in DNA: TGTGCCAGCTCACTATCCGGACAGGGTTTTTCACCCCTCCACTTT.

This clonotype came up a few times. This chain links TRBV7-9 with TRBJ2-5; D is undetermined. There are 12 residues in the CDR3. Trimming removed 4 bases at V and 4 bases at J, with 7 bases between. CDR1 SEHNR and CDR2 FQNEAQ come from the germline V gene (reference sequence). The CDR3 DNA sequence: TGTGCCAGCAGCTCCTATACAGAGACCCAGTACTTC. It is translated as CASSSYTETQYF.

This chain connects TRBV12-3 or TRBV12-4 to TRBJ2-3; possibly TRBD2 for D (5 bases). Trimming stripped 5 bases from V and 4 bases from J, with 16 bases between. The length of the CDR3 is 15 residues. CDR3 coding DNA: TGTGCCAGCAGTCCTTCGAGAGGGAGCGCAGATACGCAGTATTTT. Its translation: CASSPSRGSADTQYF.

This clonotype was seen a few times. The genes are TRBV7-6 and TRBJ2-1; perhaps TRBD2 as D (5 bases). Deletions cut 0 bases from V and 4 bases from J, with 13 bases between. Germline loops: CDR1 SGHVS, CDR2 FNYEAQ. This CDR3 contains 16 residues. This CDR3 reads CASSLAFERRYNEQFF. As DNA, the CDR3 is TGTGCCAGCAGCTTAGCGTTCGAGAGGAGGTACAATGAGCAGTTCTTC.

This clonotype was recorded at least ten times. The chain links TRBV6-6 to TRBJ2-6; D gene ambiguous. V dropped 0 bases and J dropped 2 bases, with 11 bases sitting between them. This CDR3 has 17 amino acids. Germline CDR1 and CDR2: MNHNY and SVGAGI (reference sequence). CDR3 DNA sequence: TGTGCCAGCAGTTACTCGACGGCGGTCCCTGGGGCCAACGTCCTGACTTTC. Protein product: CASSYSTAVPGANVLTF.

This clonotype turned up a few times. The chain has TRBV28 and TRBJ2-1; D ambiguous. The end of the DNA aligns better with TRBJ2-7, so the J call may be wrong. Per the germline V gene, CDR1 is MDHEN and CDR2 is SYDVKM. The CDR3 spans 10 residues. The CDR3, as DNA: TGTGCCAGCAGCCGATCTGAGCAGTACTTC. Protein: CASSRSEQYF.

This chain connects TRBV27 to TRBJ2-1; D possibly corresponds to TRBD2 (6 bases). The last part of the DNA fits TRBJ2-7 better; the J call may be wrong. CDR3 length: 14 amino acids. Germline V gene lookup returns CDR1 MNHEY and CDR2 SMNVEV (reference sequence). For the CDR3, the DNA is TGTGCCAGCAGTTTATCGCGGGGTACCTACGAGCAGTACTTC. Protein: CASSLSRGTYEQYF.

This clonotype was seen only a few times. The chain employs TRBV24-1 and TRBJ2-1; 13 bases match TRBD2. The junction had 7 bases not matched to a gene; V was cut back by 5 bases and J by 10 bases. The CDR3 runs 15 residues. Germline lookup yields CDR1 KGHDR and CDR2 SFDVKD. For the CDR3, the DNA is TGTGCCACCAGTGTTTCGGGACTAGCGGGAAACGAGCAGTTCTTC. It specifies CATSVSGLAGNEQFF.

The chain is built from TRBV24-1 and TRBJ2-5; D not certain. This CDR3 spans 17 amino acids. Germline V gives CDR1 KGHDR, CDR2 SFDVKD. Trimming pared 0 bases from V and 5 bases from J, leaving 18 bases between. The CDR3 region is CATSDLLGPGTIETQYF. DNA for the CDR3: TGTGCCACCAGTGATTTGCTCGGTCCAGGCACCATCGAGACCCAGTACTTC.

The chain is built from TRBV12-3 or TRBV12-4 and TRBJ2-7; D may correspond to TRBD1 or TRBD2 (5 bases each). The CDR3 loop spans 12 amino acids. The V end was cut by 3 bases, the J end by 4 bases, with 7 bases between. The CDR3 DNA reads as TGTGCCAGCAGTTTGGGACGATACGAGCAGTACGTC. Residues: CASSLGRYEQYV.

The chain carries TRBV10-2 and TRBJ2-6, with D unclear. This CDR3 region has 15 residues. V lost 4 bases to trimming and J lost 3 bases, with 10 bases between them. Looked up from germline, CDR1 is WSHSY and CDR2 is SAAADI. This CDR3 reads CASSGIEYGANVLTF. CDR3 DNA sequence: TGCGCCAGCAGTGGGATAGAGTATGGGGCCAACGTCCTGACTTTC.

The chain couples TRBV3-1 to TRBJ2-1; the match to TRBD2 covers 13 bases. The CDR3 loop spans 17 amino acids. Losses at the gene ends were 2 bases for V and 6 bases for J; bases not matched to a gene: 7. Germline CDR1 LGHDT, CDR2 YNNKEL (reference sequence). The CDR3 sequence is CASSQFSTSGRANEQFF. For the CDR3, the DNA is TGTGCCAGCAGCCAATTCTCTACTAGCGGGAGGGCCAATGAGCAGTTCTTC.

The V gene is TRBV3-1, the J gene TRBJ2-3, with D perhaps given as TRBD1 or TRBD2 (5 bases each). V lost 1 base and J 2 bases, leaving 7 bases between the germline ends. CDR1 and CDR2 from the germline V gene are LGHDT and YNNKEL (reference sequence). CDR3 length equals 14 residues. CDR3 region: CASSQAGTTDTQYF. For the CDR3, the DNA is TGTGCCAGCAGCCAAGCGGGGACCACAGATACGCAGTATTTT.

The chain couples TRBV4-3 to TRBJ2-1; a weak D match, TRBD2 (6 bases). The CDR3 runs 17 residues. V dropped 2 bases and J dropped 0 bases, with 14 bases sitting between them. Germline lookup yields CDR1 LGHNA and CDR2 YSLEER. The CDR3 reads CASSQILATSSYNEQFF. Written as DNA, the CDR3 is TGCGCCAGCAGCCAAATTCTAGCGACCAGCTCCTACAATGAGCAGTTCTTC.

The chain combines TRBV5-1 with TRBJ2-7; possible D gene TRBD2, 6 bases. CDR1 is SGHRS, CDR2 YFSETQ, per germline. Trimming took 0 bases from V and 7 from J, leaving 14 bases between them. The CDR3 consists of 14 residues. The CDR3 sequence: CASSLDGDLGEQYF. CDR3 coding DNA: TGCGCCAGCAGCTTGGACGGGGACTTGGGTGAGCAGTACTTC.